This TCR beta chain was identified in a study of blood T cell repertoires in COVID-19 (dated by TCRdb to the early 2020s). A note on the overall study: The collaborator samples originated in the United States, Italy and Spain and spanned the acute and convalescent phases of COVID-19. A freely available public database, intended as a resource for researchers studying the immune response to SARS-CoV-2, is where the repertoires were released. The material from the prospective study consisted of cDNA or gDNA derived from T cells, B-cell-depleted T cells, or PBMCs. Sample metadata almost always included a de-identified subject ID, COVID-19 status, age in years and sex. HLA class I and class II types, where available, came from metadata supplied by the sample provider rather than from assay-based typing. The dataset comprised deeply sampled blood TCRbeta repertoires from subjects exposed to, actively infected with, or recovered from COVID-19. The samples were drawn from two sources: the first 160 participants of the ongoing ImmuneRACE study, and some 1,300 subjects contributed by 6 global collaborators. Overall study outcomes, separate from this receptor: Clinical and demographic metadata were provided uncurated, with the amount varying by source and participant.

V loses 2 bases, J loses 2 bases, and the germline ends lie 9 bases apart. Sequences MNHNS (CDR1) and SASEGT (CDR2) are obtained from the germline V gene. Its CDR3 holds 15 amino acids, cysteine through phenylalanine. Only the CDR3 DNA is retained, 45 bases long and in frame from the first base. With respect to this clone: Its recognized antigen is unknown. No per-base quality is available; no much larger clone lies one base away.

The collaborating institutions used their own protocols to collect whole blood in K2EDTA tubes. For TCRbeta analysis, collaborators shipped samples in one of three forms: frozen whole blood, isolated PBMCs, or DNA extracted from either of those sample types. TCRbeta CDR3 regions were amplified from genomic DNA by means of the immunoSEQ Assay, a bias-controlled multiplex PCR. Per the authors' processing: Within the assay, amplification of reference gene primers was used to estimate how many nucleated cells each sample contained. To quantify the absolute abundance of each unique TCRbeta CDR3 rearrangement, sequence reads were collapsed and filtered. For each sample, productive Simpson clonality was calculated as the square root of Simpson's diversity index over productive rearrangements. TCRdb stores this immuneACCESS table with in-frame sequences only. Part of the clones is absent; in the studies checked, under half of the shortfall reflects unresolved V genes, and no reason is known for the rest. V and J calls and clone size are copied from that table; D and trimming were computed from the DNA. The sample table lists tens of thousands of clones, around 90% of them with a count of one. The ten largest account for roughly 15% of the sample.

The sequencing sample was made of peripheral blood. The TCR sequence derives from a male donor with acute or convalescent COVID-19. Here the chain combines TRBV6-1 and TRBJ1-4; a tentative D match to TRBD1 spans 5 bases. The DNA is as follows: TGTGCCAGCAGTGAATACAGGACCACTAATGAAAAACTGTTTTTT. The translation is CASSEYRTTNEKLFF.